This TCR beta chain was profiled in a study of CXCR3-negative and CXCR3-positive naive CD8 T cells. Study results and caveats: The naive subsets expressed comparable surface CD5, and the authors inferred TCR strength from TRB CDR3 properties. CXCR3-negative and CXCR3-positive naive cells shared comparable TRBV-TRBJ usage, but memory cells did not.

Preparation of TRB cDNA libraries relied on 5' RACE carrying UMI labels. TCRdb reprocessed the 5' RACE reads, with one entry per CDR3 protein and no DNA. Reported are about 40,000 distinct CDR3 sequences; the ten largest clones contain roughly 8%. Worth noting for this clonotype: Its antigen is not identified.

CDR1 and CDR2 from the germline V gene are SEHNR and FQNEAQ (reference sequence). The CDR3 has 15 amino acids. J is TRBJ1-1 and V is TRBV7-9; TCRdb returns TRBD1, unconfirmable since there is no DNA. Sequenced sample: memory CD8+ T cells from blood. The sequence was obtained from a human donor in good health. Some clones in this sample may be carry-over from other donors' samples. CDR3 protein: CASSPPWAGTTEAFF.